The rows below give T cell receptor beta chains drawn from one sample of a study of neurological immune-mediated disorders. Via MiXCR, TCRdb re-called the 5' RACE reads, giving one row per CDR3 protein. The sample records 40,000 to 60,000 distinct CDR3 sequences, approximately 14% being singletons. Input material: PBMCs. These receptors originate from a male donor with HTLV-1-associated myelopathy (HAM/TSP). The CDR3 runs from the conserved cysteine through the conserved F or W.

TRBV5-1,CASSLENPGNTIYF
TRBV29-1,CSSMYQETQYF
TRBV30,CAWSVGSSYEQYF
TRBV2,CASIPAGLEETQYF
TRBV20-1,CSATKAAELNYGYTF
TRBV28,CASRIAGGYEQYF
TRBV18,CASSPELAGRTDTQYF
TRBV7-3,CASSLDGNEQFF
TRBV5-1,CASSLADGGVEAFF
TRBV18,CASSPQDNYGYTF
TRBV11-3,CASSQQGLGGYTF
TRBV29-1,CSAEQGSYFGEQFF
TRBV20-1,CSLRDRVMGDTSPLHF
TRBV20-1,CSAQIPLWPGELFF
TRBV20-1,CSARYSGEVWNEQFF
TRBV11-3,CASSFSGLMNTEAFF
TRBV7-8,CASIRGGGSYNEQFF
TRBV6-2/TRBV6-3,CASSPGQGRSDQPQHF
TRBV28,CASSFATGSTYEQYF
TRBV3-1,CASSQGPEDGYTF
TRBV15,CATSRDPDSYEQYF
TRBV3-1,CASSPNPGGAKEQFF
TRBV12-3/TRBV12-4,CASSPRGAEGYTF
TRBV20-1,CSAEGPGELFF
TRBV10-2,CASSEPLRDRDGYTF
TRBV7-2,CASSLAIPPYETQYF
TRBV12-3/TRBV12-4,CASSFLGAGNTIYF
TRBV5-1,CASSLGGLADTDTQYF
TRBV5-1,CTSSLEVTGGAPDTQYF
TRBV5-1,CASSVRTGIIGELFF
TRBV4-1,CASSQNSRGLVYGYTF
TRBV6-5,CASSRGLNYEQYF
TRBV27,CASRLAGLNQPQHF
TRBV7-2,CASSVRIGGTDTQYF
TRBV7-2,CASSQGLTSYEQYF
TRBV14,CASSQDLGTSGWSSYNEQFF
TRBV7-8,CASSLVYPGHFNEKLFF
TRBV5-1,CASSFGQGVDNEQFF
TRBV20-1,CSARFGGGSGELFF
TRBV7-9,CASSGLTMGRGTEAFF
TRBV5-1,CASSPGGSGPSEQFF
TRBV7-2,CASSFHRNTDTQYF
TRBV29-1,CSSRSYNEQFF
TRBV7-2,CASSLLTRSGGTADTQYF
TRBV5-1,CASSFITDYGYTF
TRBV20-1,CSAVPFHGELFF
TRBV3-1,CASSRTPTFLYEQYF
TRBV6-5,CASSSPGTPERNTIYF
TRBV7-8,CASSLGGANVLTF
TRBV6-2/TRBV6-3,CASRTGSAGANVLTF
TRBV5-1,CASSRNSRATNEKLFF
TRBV6-2/TRBV6-3,CASSGKIDSNQPQHF
TRBV28,CASNSGGRGKGNTEAFF
TRBV20-1,CSASWLSYEQYF
TRBV27,CASSSLGLAGPQETQYF
TRBV6-5,CASSSSKFDYGYTF
TRBV29-1,CSVAPTGSPGEQYF
TRBV2,CAGGGSSTDTQYF